The entry below describes one TCR beta chain. The antigen remains unidentified. The data were taken from a study of vaccination and CD4 T cells after COVID-19. The CDR3 runs 17 residues. Germline V gives CDR1 SGHAT, CDR2 FQNNGV. V was clipped by 0 bases and J by 4 bases; unmatched bases: 8. An Oncomine TCR Beta short-read assay was used to sequence the DNA from cultured CD4+ T cells. Via MiXCR, TCRdb re-called the PCR reads, giving one row per CDR3 protein. The sample has 15,000 to 20,000 distinct CDR3 sequences; around three fifths are singletons. Treatment denoted: roughly 11-day PBMC culture with coronavirus spike peptide pools or control peptides (ViraFEST assay).

The clonotype was recovered from a human donor who had recovered from COVID-19. Material: CD4+ T cells from blood, cultured in vitro, obtained after SARS-CoV-2 vaccination. V usage is TRBV11-2 and J usage is TRBJ1-2; 10 nucleotides match TRBD1. The CDR3 region is CASSLDEDRGRGYGYTF. CDR3 sequence (DNA): TGTGCCAGCAGCTTAGATGAAGACAGGGGGCGCGGCTATGGCTACACCTTC.